The count of the clone carrying this TCR beta chain is one. Its antigen is undetermined. This sample is part of a study of cytomegalovirus exposure and HLA in healthy donors. This table comes from immunoSEQ multiplex PCR, and its TCRdb copy is limited to in-frame clones, with some not included. The table includes approximately 150,000 clones, about 89% detected once. Study-wide results and caveats: The finding came from a later analysis; first-cohort TCR clusters tended to co-occur in the roughly 120 validation repertoires.

The length of the CDR3 is 14 residues. The V gene lost 4 bases and the J gene lost 0 bases, with 4 bases spanning the gap. Germline assignment: CDR1 SGHTA and CDR2 FQGNSA. Material for sequencing was PBMCs. The TCR comes from a man aged 18 to 30 in good health and CMV-seropositive. The V call is TRBV7-2, the J call TRBJ1-6; D uncertain. This CDR3 reads CASSSHSYNSPLHF. The CDR3 DNA sequence: TGTGCCAGCAGCTCCCACTCCTATAATTCACCCCTCCACTTT.